Listed below are T cell receptor delta chains from one sample, sequenced in a study of gamma-delta T cells after stem cell transplantation. TCRdb redid clone calling on the RT-PCR reads using CATT. The data contain fewer than 5,500 delta-chain clones, approximately 15% of them seen just once; the ten biggest clones take up around 4.8%. Sequencing was carried out using gamma-delta T cells. These receptors originate from a human donor. It is not recorded whose cells these are; they may come from a transplant donor. CDR3s include the opening cysteine and the closing phenylalanine or tryptophan. A D gene is named only where the DNA matches it firmly. The listing skips clone size in some rows; elsewhere it reads once, few, many or a size class.

DNA | CDR3 | D | V | size | J | length
TGTGCCTGTGACACGGCACTGGGGGATAAAAGCTCCTGTGACACCCGCCAGATGTTTTTC | CACDTALGDKSSCDTRQMFF | TRDD3 | TRDV2 | few | TRDJ3 | 20
TGTGCAGCAGTGAGACGCACGTCGGGAACCGATAAACTCATCTTT | CAAVRRTSGTDKLIF | - | TRAV29/DV5 | - | TRDJ1 | 15
TGTGCTCTTGGGCTTCCCTCGGGGTTCCAAGGGACAGCACAACTCTTCTTT | CALGLPSGFQGTAQLFF | - | TRDV1 | - | TRDJ2 | 17
TGTGCCTGTGACACCGTACTGGGGCAGAACTGGTACACCCTACAGATGTTTTTC | CACDTVLGQNWYTLQMFF | TRDD3 | TRDV2 | - | TRDJ3 | 18
TGTGCTCTTGTGGGCGCCCGCGCTCCCTCACACACCGATAAACTCATCTTT | CALVGARAPSHTDKLIF | - | TRDV1 | - | TRDJ1 | 17
TGTGCCTTTAGGGTCCTTCCTAGACGGGATACGGTTCGGTTCACCGATAAACTCATCTTT | CAFRVLPRRDTVRFTDKLIF | - | TRDV3 | medium-sized | TRDJ1 | 20
TGTGCTCTTGGGGAACTCGGCTTCCTTACCCGACAGATGTTTTTC | CALGELGFLTRQMFF | - | TRDV1 | few | TRDJ3 | 15
TGTGCTCTTGGGGAACTTCCTACGTGGTACACCGATAAACTCATCTTT | CALGELPTWYTDKLIF | - | TRDV1 | few | TRDJ1 | 16
TGTGCTCTTGGGGAACTAGAATCTATCCGTTCCGCTGGAGACACCGATAAACTCATCTTT | CALGELESIRSAGDTDKLIF | - | TRDV1 | few | TRDJ1 | 20
TGTGCTCTTGGGGAACTACGGGGCGAGGGGGGGTTTAGCTCCTGGGACACCCGACAGATGTTTTTC | CALGELRGEGGFSSWDTRQMFF | - | TRDV1 | few | TRDJ3 | 22
TGTGCCTGTAACACCGGTGCACCTCTCTGGGGGATATTTTCCCGGGACACCCGACAGATGTTTTTC | CACNTGAPLWGIFSRDTRQMFF | TRDD3 | TRDV2 | few | TRDJ3 | 22
TGTGCCTGTGACACCGTGGGATGTGGCTCCTGGGACACCCGACAGATGTTTTTC | CACDTVGCGSWDTRQMFF | - | TRDV2 | large | TRDJ3 | 18
TGTGCTCTTGGGCGTGTAGGAACTGGGGAGAAACTCATCTTT | CALGRVGTGEKLIF | TRDD3 | TRDV1 | - | TRDJ1 | 14
TGTGCCTGTGTTCGGGGGATACGAGTAGGAACCTGGGACACCCGACAGATGTTTTTC | CACVRGIRVGTWDTRQMFF | TRDD3 | TRDV2 | medium-sized | TRDJ3 | 19
TGTGCTCTTGGGGAATTAAGGCTTCCTGGGGGATACGCGGGCCCGGTGGCAGCACAACTCTTCTTT | CALGELRLPGGYAGPVAAQLFF | TRDD3 | TRDV1 | few | TRDJ2 | 22
TGTGCTCTTGGGGAGCCACTTTCCTTAAACCCCGTACCTCGTGGGGGAGTAGGCAGGAGACTCATCTTT | CALGEPLSLNPVPRGGVGRRLIF | TRDD3 | TRDV1 | - | TRDJ1 | 23
TGTGCTCTTGGGGGAAACTTCCTACGGCCCCACTGGGGGATACGCGTGACCGATAAACTCATCTTT | CALGGNFLRPHWGIRVTDKLIF | TRDD3 | TRDV1 | few | TRDJ1 | 22
TGTGCTCTTGGGGACTCCCTTGCCACCGATAAACTCATCTTT | CALGDSLATDKLIF | - | TRDV1 | - | TRDJ1 | 14
TGTGCAGCAAGCTCCAGCACTACTGGGGGACAGCTCGAGGCCACCGATAAACTCATCTTT | CAASSSTTGGQLEATDKLIF | TRDD3 | TRAV29/DV5 | medium-sized | TRDJ1 | 20
TGTGCTCTTGGGGCCTGGGGGATGAGCTCCTGGGACACCCGACAGATGTTTTTC | CALGAWGMSSWDTRQMFF | TRDD3 | TRDV1 | - | TRDJ3 | 18
TGTGCCTGTGATCCTGTACTGACTATTTCCTGGGACGCCCGACAGATGTTTTTC | CACDPVLTISWDARQMFF | - | TRDV2 | - | TRDJ3 | 18
TGTGCTCTTGGGGAAAAGGGGGGGACCAACCCGGGCACCGATAAACTCATCTTT | CALGEKGGTNPGTDKLIF | - | TRDV1 | - | TRDJ1 | 18
TGTGCCTTTAGTACTGGGGGATACCTCACCGATAAACTCATCTTT | CAFSTGGYLTDKLIF | TRDD3 | TRDV3 | - | TRDJ1 | 15
TGTGCCTGTGATACCTTACTGAGCTCCTGGGACACCCGACAGATGTTTTTC | CACDTLLSSWDTRQMFF | - | TRDV2 | large | TRDJ3 | 17
TGTGCTCTTGGGGAACCCCCTGGGTCCTACGTACTGGGGGATACGGGCTGGGGCACCGATAAACTCATCTTT | CALGEPPGSYVLGDTGWGTDKLIF | TRDD3 | TRDV1 | few | TRDJ1 | 24
TGTGCTCTTGGGGAACTTGGGGCTCGGGACCACACCGATAAACTCATCTTT | CALGELGARDHTDKLIF | - | TRDV1 | few | TRDJ1 | 17
TGTGCTCTTGGGGAAGTGACCCCTGGCTGGGGGATACGCACCGATAAACTCATCTTT | CALGEVTPGWGIRTDKLIF | TRDD3 | TRDV1 | few | TRDJ1 | 19
TGTGCCTGTGACACCGGAGGGTGGGGGTCTAACTCCTGGGACACCCGACAGATGTTTTTC | CACDTGGWGSNSWDTRQMFF | - | TRDV2 | - | TRDJ3 | 20
TGTGCAGCACTTGAAGTTATCTACGAAGGTGGGGACTACACCGATAAACTCATCTTT | CAALEVIYEGGDYTDKLIF | - | TRAV29/DV5 | few | TRDJ1 | 19
TGTGCCTGTAAGCCTCGAAGCGCTGATGGTCCCCCATCGACAGCACAACTCTTCTTT | CACKPRSADGPPSTAQLFF | - | TRDV2 | few | TRDJ2 | 19
TGTGCTCTTGGGCCCTGCCTTCCGCCCCTTAAACTCTCACAACTCTTCTTT | CALGPCLPPLKLSQLFF | - | TRDV1 | medium-sized | TRDJ2 | 17
TGTGCAGCGCGGCTACCCCGGTGGTCTGGGGGATACTTCGGCACCGATAAACTCATCTTT | CAARLPRWSGGYFGTDKLIF | TRDD3 | TRAV29/DV5 | few | TRDJ1 | 20
TGCGCAGCAAGCCAGTTCCAATCTGGGGGATACCACCAGTACACCGATAAACTCATCTTT | CAASQFQSGGYHQYTDKLIF | TRDD3 | TRAV29/DV5 | few | TRDJ1 | 20
TGTGCTCTTGGGGAACCTTCTAGCTCCTGGGACACCCGACAGATGTTTTTC | CALGEPSSSWDTRQMFF | - | TRDV1 | few | TRDJ3 | 17
TGTGCCTTAAGACTGGGGGATTCGTCGTACACCGATAAACTCATCTTT | CALRLGDSSYTDKLIF | TRDD3 | TRDV3 | - | TRDJ1 | 16
TGTGCTCTTGGGGACCCCACTGGGGGATACGCTGCGGGTCAAACCGATAAACTCATCTTT | CALGDPTGGYAAGQTDKLIF | TRDD3 | TRDV1 | few | TRDJ1 | 20
TGTGCTCTTGGGGTCCCTTCCTTCCTACTTGGGGGATACGCAGGGAAACTCATCTTT | CALGVPSFLLGGYAGKLIF | TRDD3 | TRDV1 | few | TRDJ1 | 19
TGTGCTCTTGGGAAGGGAGCTTTCCTACACACGTACACCGATAAACTCATCTTT | CALGKGAFLHTYTDKLIF | TRDD2 | TRDV1 | - | TRDJ1 | 18
TGTGCTCTTGGGAGGAAGGGGGCCGTCCCTACTGGGGGAACCAGGGGCACCGATAAACCCATCTTT | CALGRKGAVPTGGTRGTDKPIF | TRDD3 | TRDV1 | - | TRDJ1 | 22
TGTGCTCTTGGGGAACTTTTACCGGGGGATTCCACCGATAAACTCATCTTT | CALGELLPGDSTDKLIF | TRDD3 | TRDV1 | few | TRDJ1 | 17